The 20 T cell receptor beta chains given below trace back to one sample, sequenced in a study of T cell repertoires in cytomegalovirus infection. TCRdb called the reads again in MiXCR, with one record for every CDR3 protein. The table records about 230,000 distinct CDR3 sequences, approximately 22% of them present only once. The sample consisted of CD8+ T cells from PBMCs. The receptors shown here come from a human donor in good health (CMV status not recorded). Some clones in this sample may be carry-over from other donors' samples.

This clonotype was seen repeatedly, ten times or more. This chain links TRBV28 with TRBJ2-7; TRBD1 is a possible D gene (6 bases). V shed 5 bases and J shed 4 bases, with 15 bases lying between them. Germline V gene data show CDR1 as MDHEN and CDR2 as SYDVKM. The CDR3 covers 14 residues. DNA for the CDR3: TGTGCCAGCAGTCCACCGGGACACACTTACGAGCAGTACTTC. Its protein product is CASSPPGHTYEQYF.

In this sample, this clonotype turned up a few times. This chain connects TRBV19 to TRBJ2-2; D remains unclear. Germline CDR1 LNHDA, CDR2 SQIVND (reference sequence). V shed 5 bases and J shed 3 bases, with 7 bases lying between them. This CDR3 region has 13 residues. In DNA form, the CDR3 reads TGTGCCAGTAGTCTCTGGGACACCGGGGAGCTGTTTTTT. Translated: CASSLWDTGELFF.

This clonotype showed up many times. The chain couples TRBV7-2 to TRBJ2-7; no clear D gene. The CDR3 spans 13 residues. Deletions cut 5 bases from V and 4 bases from J, with 12 bases between. Germline-derived CDR1 and CDR2 are SGHTA and FQGNSA. This chain's CDR3 is CASSPDIRYEQYF. CDR3 nucleotides: TGTGCCAGCAGCCCCGACATTCGATACGAGCAGTACTTC.

This clonotype was counted between two and nine times. The J gene is TRBJ2-1, the V gene TRBV4-1, with TRBD2 matching 8 bases. The CDR3 spans 16 residues. V dropped 0 bases and J dropped 3; count of bases not matched to a gene: 4. Germline assignment: CDR1 MGHRA and CDR2 YSYEKL. The CDR3 nucleotides read TGCGCCAGCAGCCAAGATGAGGCGGGGGGCTACAATGAGCAGTTCTTC. Amino acids: CASSQDEAGGYNEQFF.

The rearrangement joins TRBV27 to TRBJ2-7; D possibly corresponds to TRBD1 (6 bases). The CDR3 sequence is 13 residues long. Germline V gives CDR1 MNHEY, CDR2 SMNVEV (reference sequence). Trimming cost V 5 bases and J 5 bases, with 13 bases left between them. The CDR3 region is CASSPQGADEQYF. The CDR3 DNA is TGTGCCAGCAGTCCACAGGGAGCCGACGAGCAGTACTTC.

This clonotype was picked up many times. The rearrangement joins TRBV6-6 to TRBJ2-1; tentatively, D is TRBD1 (7 bases). Trimming stripped 5 bases from V and 3 bases from J, with 14 bases between. CDR3 length equals 15 residues. Germline V CDR1 and CDR2: MNHNY, SVGAGI (reference sequence). In DNA form, the CDR3 reads TGTGCCAGCAGTCCGGAGGGGGCAGGCTACAATGAGCAGTTCTTC. It specifies CASSPEGAGYNEQFF.

The rearrangement uses TRBV10-2 and TRBJ2-1; a weak D match, TRBD1 (7 bases). The V end lost 3 bases, the J end lost 8 bases, and 17 bases lay between the germline ends. The length of the CDR3 is 15 residues. The germline V gene encodes CDR1 WSHSY and CDR2 SAAADI. CDR3 bases: TGCGCCAGCAGTGATTTCAGACAGGGAGGCGATGAGCAGTTCTTC. Encoded protein: CASSDFRQGGDEQFF.

The rearrangement joins TRBV5-4 to TRBJ2-2; D is possibly TRBD2 (5 bases). Trimming took off 4 bases at V and 0 bases at J, with 13 bases between the two ends. The germline gives CDR1 SGHNT, CDR2 YYREEE (reference sequence). The CDR3 spans 16 residues. The CDR3 protein is CASSLLWETNTGELFF. The CDR3, as DNA: TGTGCCAGCAGCCTTCTGTGGGAGACGAACACCGGGGAGCTGTTTTTT.

V gene TRBV6-2 or TRBV6-3 combines with J gene TRBJ2-6, with D unclear. The CDR3 has 15 residues. Trimming shortened V by 4 bases and J by 5 bases, and 12 bases separated the two germline ends. Looked up from germline, CDR1 is MNHEY and CDR2 is SVGEGT. CDR3 amino acids: CASSSPHRRANVLTF. The CDR3 coding sequence is TGTGCCAGCAGTTCCCCACATCGGAGGGCCAACGTCCTGACTTTC.

This clonotype was counted only a few times. This rearrangement joins TRBV7-9 to TRBJ2-6; no firm D call. Trimming cost V 6 bases and J 2 bases, with 11 bases left between them. CDR3 size: 15 residues. Germline CDR1 is SEHNR and CDR2 is FQNEAQ (reference sequence). CDR3 sequence: CASSSTEAGANVLTF. DNA of the CDR3: TGTGCCAGCAGTAGTACAGAGGCTGGGGCCAACGTCCTGACTTTC.

In DNA, the CDR3 is TGCGCCAGCAGCCAAGAGGTTTCGGTTATACTTTATGGCTACACCTTC. Translated: CASSQEVSVILYGYTF. This sequence joins TRBV4-1 and TRBJ1-2; unclear D gene. Trimming left V 0 bases short and J 5 bases short, with 16 bases between. CDR3 size: 16 residues. From germline, CDR1 is MGHRA and CDR2 YSYEKL.

A remark on this clonotype: With a much larger clone just one base away, this may be a read error. The rearrangement links TRBV12-3 or TRBV12-4 to TRBJ1-1, with 7 bases that match TRBD1. V dropped 6 bases and J dropped 2; count of bases not matched to a gene: 12. The CDR3 totals 16 residues. CDR3 region: CASSQVERGPNTEAFF. The CDR3 DNA reads as TGTGCCAGCAGCCAGGTGGAGAGGGGGCCCAACACTGAAGCTTTCTTT.

V gene TRBV28 combines with J gene TRBJ2-5, with TRBD2 matching 8 bases. The CDR3 is 16 residues long. Germline V lookup: CDR1 MDHEN, CDR2 SYDVKM. Trimming at V came to 3 bases and at J to 1 base, leaving 7 bases not matched to a gene. Here the CDR3 DNA reads TGTGCCAGCAGTTTCCTTCAGCGGGGGTCCCAAGAGACCCAGTACTTC. It yields the protein CASSFLQRGSQETQYF.

The rearrangement links TRBV7-2 to TRBJ2-2; weak D call: TRBD2 (5 bases). This CDR3 contains 13 residues. Germline lookup yields CDR1 SGHTA and CDR2 FQGNSA. V was pared by 5 bases and J by 6 bases, with 10 bases between. CDR3: CASSTLEPGELFF. DNA of the CDR3: TGTGCCAGCAGCACACTAGAGCCCGGGGAGCTGTTTTTT.

This clonotype was counted only a few times. An end of the junction differs from the germline gene, which may be a read error. The V and J genes are TRBV2 and TRBJ1-2, with D perhaps TRBD1 (5 bases). There are 15 residues in the CDR3. Germline values: CDR1 SNHLY, CDR2 FYNNEI. The CDR3 DNA sequence: TGTGCCAGCAGCGAAGGGACCGAACTGTTTTATGGCTACACCTTC. Translation: CASSEGTELFYGYTF.

This clonotype came up many times. J is TRBJ2-1 and V is TRBV7-8, with D perhaps matching TRBD2 (7 bases). CDR1 is SGHVS, CDR2 FQNEAQ, per germline. The CDR3 consists of 11 residues. Trimming took 10 bases from V and 11 from J, leaving 15 bases between them. CDR3 nucleotide sequence: TGTGCCACCACAGAGGGGGGGCAGCAGTTCTTC. This translates into CATTEGGQQFF.

There are a few counts of this clonotype. The V call is TRBV7-9, the J call TRBJ2-1; D is unresolved. The V gene's germline CDR1 is SEHNR and CDR2 FQNEAQ (reference sequence). The V and J ends lost 5 bases and 4 bases respectively, with 6 bases between them. The length of the CDR3 is 12 residues. The CDR3 is CASSDLYNEQFF. The DNA for the CDR3 is TGTGCCAGCAGCGACCTATACAATGAGCAGTTCTTC.

The chain employs TRBV7-6 and TRBJ2-3, with D tentatively TRBD2 (5 bases). Between the trimmed V and J ends, which lost 6 bases and 4 bases, there was a span of 11 bases. Germline V lookup: CDR1 SGHVS, CDR2 FNYEAQ. The CDR3 runs to 13 residues. The CDR3 nucleotides read TGTGCCAGCAGTCGGACTCCCTCAGATACGCAGTATTTT. It encodes CASSRTPSDTQYF.

V gene TRBV7-2 combines with J gene TRBJ2-1; TRBD2 matches at 11 bases. The CDR3 has 21 amino acids. Unmatched junction bases numbered 18, after V lost 1 base and J lost 4 bases. CDR1 and CDR2 (germline): SGHTA, FQGNSA. Written as DNA, the CDR3 is TGTGCCAGCAGCTTAGGGGGACTAGCGGTTTCTGATTACCCAGTTTACAATGAGCAGTTCTTC. Protein: CASSLGGLAVSDYPVYNEQFF.

The rearrangement links TRBV11-2 to TRBJ2-5; TRBD2 aligns across 8 bases. The CDR3 runs to 14 residues. Trimming at V came to 5 bases and at J to 5 bases, leaving 7 bases not matched to a gene. The V gene's germline CDR1 is SGHAT and CDR2 FQNNGV. CDR3 residues: CASSPAGVTETQYF. CDR3 sequence (DNA): TGTGCCAGCAGCCCAGCGGGGGTGACTGAGACCCAGTACTTC.